This TCR beta chain is drawn from a study of blood T cells in healthy people across ages. Overall study results and limits: A greater number of naive CD4+ cells and higher diversity distinguished long-lived donors from aged donors.

In the case of this clonotype: Antigen unknown.

Primed by a sample-barcoded 5' primer and a J-beta primer mix, a second PCR proceeded for roughly 6 to 12 cycles. TCRdb reprocessed the 5' RACE reads via MiXCR and lists one record per CDR3 protein. The sample has 790,000 or so distinct CDR3 sequences; 56% are singletons. This CDR3 has 16 residues. V lost 4 bases to trimming and J lost 5 bases, with 20 bases between them. Germline-derived CDR1 and CDR2 are SNHLY and FYNNEI. Total RNA amounts of at least 5 micrograms were extracted per sample. The TCR was taken from a man aged 40-50 years in good health. V usage is TRBV2 and J usage is TRBJ1-2; possibly TRBD1 for D (5 bases). Sample: blood. The DNA for the CDR3 is TGTGCCAGCAGTGGCAGGGAATCCTCCTCCCTATATGGCTACACCTTC. This sequence encodes CASSGRESSSLYGYTF.